Included here is one T cell receptor (beta chain) sequence, with context. TCRdb's table, derived via immunoSEQ multiplex PCR, lists solely in-frame clones and lacks some. The table lists a few hundred thousand clones, about nine tenths of them singletons. The data are from a study of blood T cell repertoires in COVID-19. Sequencing used PBMCs or T cells enriched from blood (not recorded which). The clonotype originates from a woman aged 18-29 years who had recovered from COVID-19.

CDR3 residues: CASSQDLVGGRSNEQFF. Written as DNA, the CDR3 is TGTGCCAGCAGCCAAGATCTTGTGGGGGGGCGATCCAATGAGCAGTTCTTC. V is TRBV4-2 and J is TRBJ2-1, with D tentatively TRBD2 (7 bases). This CDR3 contains 17 residues. Germline V gene sequence: CDR1 LGHNA, CDR2 YNFKEQ. V was trimmed by 0 bases and J by 6 bases, leaving 18 bases between them.